This T cell receptor (beta chain) was sequenced during a study of blood T cell repertoires in COVID-19. Data came from immunoSEQ multiplex PCR; TCRdb stores just in-frame clones and leaves some out. The sample records about 60,000 clones, about 75% being singletons. This CDR3 is built from 13 residues. V lost 4 bases and J 1 base, leaving 8 bases between the germline ends. Per germline, CDR1 SGHTA and CDR2 FQGNSA. The chain carries TRBV7-2 and TRBJ2-7; TRBD1 might be the D (6 bases). This TCR came from a human donor in a cohort sampled during active COVID-19. Sequencing was done on a sample of peripheral blood. CDR3 sequence: CASSWGQSYEQYF. In DNA, the CDR3 is TGTGCCAGCAGCTGGGGACAATCCTACGAGCAGTACTTC.